The 21 T cell receptor beta chains below all came from one sample that was sequenced in a study of OX40 agonist ivuxolimab in advanced cancers. Libraries were made using the immunoSEQ multiplex PCR assay. TCRdb took over this immuneACCESS table, retaining in-frame rearrangements with V and J assigned. Such tables are incomplete; in checked studies, under half of the missing clones stem from an unresolved V gene, and the remainder is unexplained. The sample table contains roughly 80,000 clones; only one count was recorded for roughly 91% of them. 13% to 15% of the sample rests with the top ten. The source was CD4+ or CD8+ T cells sorted from blood, collected in a trial of the OX40 agonist ivuxolimab. All receptors come from an adult with an advanced solid tumor such as melanoma, head and neck, liver or kidney cancer.

The chain joins TRBV7-8 to TRBJ2-2; a possible D gene is TRBD2 (7 bases). There are 14 residues in the CDR3. Trimming removed 6 bases at V and 6 bases at J, with 14 bases between. Per the germline V gene, CDR1 is SGHVS and CDR2 is FQNEAQ. The CDR3 DNA sequence: TGTGCCAGCAGACCCCTGGGGGGGCCCGGGGAGCTGTTTTTT. It translates to CASRPLGGPGELFF.

The V call is TRBV5-1, the J call TRBJ2-7, with 8 nucleotides matching TRBD2. Germline CDR1 reads SGHRS; CDR2 reads YFSETQ. The CDR3 runs 17 residues. Trimming at V came to 0 bases and at J to 0 bases, leaving 8 bases not matched to a gene. CDR3 sequence (DNA): TGCGCCAGCAGCTTGGTGGGATGGGCGGGGGGCTCCTACGAGCAGTACTTC. This encodes CASSLVGWAGGSYEQYF.

The chain recombines TRBV6-6 with TRBJ2-3; TRBD1 matches 7 bases. This CDR3 is 16 amino acids long. Germline CDR1 MNHNY, CDR2 SVGAGI (reference sequence). With 4 bases clipped from V and 6 bases from J, the junction kept 13 bases outside the gene matches. As DNA, the CDR3 is TGTGCCAGCAGTTCCCTGCAAGGGGGCATAATGGATACGCAGTATTTT. Its protein is CASSSLQGGIMDTQYF.

This rearrangement joins TRBV4-1 to TRBJ2-2; 7 bases fit TRBD1. The V and J ends lost 3 bases and 0 bases, in that order; junction bases with no gene match: 4. The CDR3 is 16 residues long. Germline lookup yields CDR1 MGHRA and CDR2 YSYEKL. The CDR3 here is CASSHYRGSNTGELFF. In nucleotides, the CDR3 is TGCGCCAGCAGCCACTACAGGGGATCGAACACCGGGGAGCTGTTTTTT.

The gene calls are TRBV27 and TRBJ2-3, with D possibly being TRBD1 or TRBD2 (6 bases each). Germline CDR1 is MNHEY and CDR2 is SMNVEV (reference sequence). V lost 5 bases, J lost 2 bases, and 20 bases lay in between. CDR3 length: 17 amino acids. For the CDR3, the DNA is TGTGCCAGCAGTAAGGGGGGTTGGACAGACTACACAGATACGCAGTATTTT. Its translation: CASSKGGWTDYTDTQYF.

The genes are TRBV28 and TRBJ2-7, with D possibly being TRBD1 or TRBD2 (5 bases each). V lost 7 bases and J lost 3, with 16 bases in between. The germline gives CDR1 MDHEN, CDR2 SYDVKM. The CDR3 totals 14 residues. DNA of the CDR3: TGTGCCAGCAACCCCCTAGGGGAGTTCTACGAGCAGTACTTC. Its protein is CASNPLGEFYEQYF.

This chain joins TRBV4-3 and TRBJ2-1, with a possible D match to TRBD1 (6 bases). The germline CDR1 and CDR2 sequences are LGHNA and YSLEER. The CDR3 is 17 amino acids. Trimming removed 4 bases at V and 6 bases at J, with 22 bases between. The CDR3 loop reads CASSPSAGTPSGNEQFF. The DNA of the CDR3 is TGCGCCAGCAGCCCAAGCGCCGGGACACCCTCCGGCAATGAGCAGTTCTTC.

The chain couples TRBV7-9 to TRBJ2-2; the D is unclear. The germline V gene encodes CDR1 SEHNR and CDR2 FQNEAQ (reference sequence). V was cut by 4 bases and J by 6 bases, with 12 bases left in between. This CDR3 has 14 amino acids. The CDR3 region is CASSWGPSSGELFF. In nucleotides, the CDR3 is TGTGCCAGCAGCTGGGGTCCGTCGTCCGGGGAGCTGTTTTTT.

The V gene is TRBV4-3, the J gene TRBJ1-2; 7 nucleotides match TRBD1. CDR1 LGHNA and CDR2 YSLEER come from the germline V gene. V dropped 9 bases and J dropped 6; count of bases not matched to a gene: 7. The CDR3 loop spans 12 amino acids. The CDR3 region is CASTTGRDGYTF. The CDR3 nucleotides read TGCGCCAGTACGACAGGGAGGGATGGCTACACCTTC.

The chain is built from TRBV7-9 and TRBJ1-3, with D uncertain. The CDR3 is 15 residues long. The V end lost 1 base, the J end lost 4 bases, and 11 bases lay between the germline ends. Germline lookup yields CDR1 SEHNR and CDR2 FQNEAQ (reference sequence). The CDR3 DNA is TGTGCCAGCAGCTTAGGAGGTTATTTCGGAAACACCATATATTTT. Translating gives CASSLGGYFGNTIYF. Drawing the rest from reference TRBV7-9 and TRBJ1-3, the complete variable domain is DTGVSQNPRHKITKRGQNVTFRCDPISEHNRLYWYRQTLGQGPEFLTYFQNEAQLEKSRLLSDRFSAERPKGSFSTLEIQRTEQGDSAMYLCASSLGGYFGNTIYFGEGSWLTVV.

The chain joins TRBV28 to TRBJ2-3; D gene uncertain. Germline CDR1 MDHEN, CDR2 SYDVKM. V lost 5 bases and J 1 base, leaving 13 bases between the germline ends. This CDR3 is built from 15 residues. CDR3 residues: CASSPPLGGTDTQYF. As DNA, the CDR3 is TGTGCCAGCAGTCCCCCGTTAGGAGGCACAGATACGCAGTATTTT.

This clone was found a few times. The chain uses TRBV12-5 and TRBJ1-2; D remains unclear. Germline V CDR1 and CDR2: LGHNT, FRNRAP. The CDR3 runs to 15 residues. V was trimmed by 9 bases and J by 0 bases, leaving 17 bases between them. The CDR3 here is CASSGPRGANYGYTF. In DNA form, the CDR3 reads TGTGCTAGCAGCGGCCCGCGGGGAGCTAACTATGGCTACACCTTC.

The chain links TRBV27 to TRBJ2-3; D perhaps matches TRBD2 (5 bases). Germline loops: CDR1 MNHEY, CDR2 SMNVEV (reference sequence). V was clipped by 2 bases and J by 0 bases, with 9 bases between them. This CDR3 contains 15 residues. CDR3 loop: CASSLGSSSTDTQYF. The CDR3 DNA reads as TGTGCCAGCAGTTTAGGATCTAGCAGCACAGATACGCAGTATTTT.

The genes are TRBV13 and TRBJ2-7, with unresolved D. The V end was cut by 5 bases, the J end by 7 bases, with 12 bases between. CDR1 is PRHDT and CDR2 is FYEKMQ in the germline V gene (reference sequence). CDR3 size: 12 residues. DNA of the CDR3: TGTGCCAGCAGCGACAACGGTTTAGAGCAGTACTTC. This encodes CASSDNGLEQYF.

The genes are TRBV7-9 and TRBJ2-1, with unresolved D. V lost 5 bases, J lost 7 bases, and 9 bases lay in between. The CDR3 contains 12 residues. Germline CDR1 reads SEHNR; CDR2 reads FQNEAQ (reference sequence). The CDR3 DNA reads as TGTGCCAGCAGCCCTCTTAGGAATGAGCAGTTCTTC. Protein: CASSPLRNEQFF.

This chain uses TRBV19 with TRBJ1-1, with unresolved D. The V gene's germline CDR1 is LNHDA and CDR2 SQIVND (reference sequence). Trimming shortened V by 3 bases and J by 1 base, and 6 bases separated the two germline ends. The CDR3 sequence is 13 residues long. Here the CDR3 reads CASSMTGNTEAFF. As DNA, the CDR3 is TGTGCCAGTAGTATGACCGGGAACACTGAAGCTTTCTTT.

The chain couples TRBV18 to TRBJ1-2; weak D call: TRBD1 (5 bases). V gave up 6 bases and J gave up 4 bases, with 21 bases separating them. Per the germline V gene, CDR1 is KGHSH and CDR2 is LQKENI. The CDR3 loop spans 16 amino acids. The CDR3 spells CASSGGYAGVIYGYTF. CDR3 in DNA: TGTGCCAGCTCCGGAGGCTACGCGGGGGTGATCTATGGCTACACCTTC.

The rearrangement joins TRBV19 to TRBJ2-7; D is undetermined. V was trimmed by 3 bases and J by 3 bases, leaving 15 bases between them. The germline gives CDR1 LNHDA, CDR2 SQIVND (reference sequence). The CDR3 contains 15 residues. CDR3 DNA: TGTGCCAGTAGTATCGGCTTCGCCCCCAACTACGAGCAGTACTTC. Protein sequence: CASSIGFAPNYEQYF. Supplemented by reference TRBV19 and TRBJ2-7, the full variable domain reads DGGITQSPKYLFRKEGQNVTLSCEQNLNHDAMYWYRQDPGQGLRLIYYSQIVNDFQKGDIAEGYSVSREKKESFPLTVTSAQKNPTAFYLCASSIGFAPNYEQYFGPGTRLTVT.

The V gene is TRBV9, the J gene TRBJ2-7, with 9 bases aligning to TRBD1. Trimming cost V 1 base and J 1 base; bases outside gene matches: 6. The germline V gene encodes CDR1 SGDLS and CDR2 YYNGEE. This CDR3 comprises 16 residues. CDR3 nucleotide sequence: TGTGCCAGCAGCGTATCGGTGACAGGGGGGTCCTACGAGCAGTACTTC. Its protein is CASSVSVTGGSYEQYF.

The chain joins TRBV5-1 to TRBJ2-7; 8 bases agree with TRBD2. CDR3 size: 18 residues. Looked up from germline, CDR1 is SGHRS and CDR2 is YFSETQ. The V gene end was trimmed by 0 bases and the J gene end by 6 bases; junction bases not matched to a gene: 17. The CDR3 region is CASSLEVVYSGRKIEQYF. The CDR3 region has the DNA TGCGCCAGCAGCTTGGAGGTCGTTTACAGCGGGAGAAAAATCGAGCAGTACTTC.

The chain has TRBV6-5 and TRBJ2-7; TRBD1 aligns across 7 bases. The ends lost 1 base at V and 3 bases at J; junction bases unmatched: 6. The CDR3 covers 15 residues. CDR1 and CDR2 from the germline V gene are MNHEY and SVGAGI. CDR3 sequence (DNA): TGTGCCAGCAGTTACTACGACAGGGCCGGCTACGAGCAGTACTTC. It specifies CASSYYDRAGYEQYF.